This T cell receptor beta chain was found in a study of T cells in localized non-small cell lung cancer. Points from the study as a whole: Uninvolved adjacent lung showed higher T cell clonality than tumor. A single tumor region was sequenced, leaving heterogeneity possible. Appearance in adjacent lung was seen for a median about 59 of the top 100 tumor clones. A higher density of T cells in blood coincided with extended overall survival.

Data came from immunoSEQ multiplex PCR; TCRdb stores just in-frame clones and leaves some out. The sample holds under 55,000 clones, around 80% seen once. Germline V gene sequence: CDR1 SGHTA, CDR2 FQGNSA. This CDR3 has 15 residues. The J segment lost 1 base and the V segment lost 7 bases, leaving 6 bases of the junction unmatched. Notes on this clone: The target antigen is unknown.

The specimen comprised PBMCs, sampled before any cancer treatment. The rearrangement joins TRBV7-2 to TRBJ2-2, with 7 bases that match TRBD1. This sequence was found in a woman aged 40-69 years with stage II lung adenocarcinoma. This CDR3 reads CASKETGLNTGELFF. The CDR3 nucleotides are TGTGCCAGCAAAGAGACAGGGTTGAACACCGGGGAGCTGTTTTTT.